The clone carrying this T cell receptor (beta chain) was found a few times. Grouping used clinical history reported by participants in a survey and questionnaire. This entry belongs to a study of blood T cell repertoires in COVID-19. Looking at the study overall: COVID-19 samples collected from the United States, Italy and Spain covered acute and convalescent phases. From T cells, B-cell-depleted T cells, or PBMCs came the material, which was cDNA or gDNA.

Per the authors' pipeline: Reference gene primers were amplified, and this amplification served to estimate nucleated cell counts. Profiling relied on immunoSEQ multiplex PCR, and the TCRdb table lists in-frame clones only, not all of them. From that table come the V and J calls and clone size; the DNA was used to work out D and trimming. The sample includes hundreds of thousands of clones, more than 75% of them seen just once. Sequencing was performed on PBMCs or T cells enriched from blood (not recorded which). The receptor comes from a woman in her thirties or forties with acute COVID-19.

The DNA for the CDR3 is TGTGCCACCAGTGATTTGCCGGGGGGAGATACGCAGTATTTT. It translates to CATSDLPGGDTQYF. The chain is built from TRBV24-1 and TRBJ2-3, with 7 positions matching TRBD2. V lost 0 bases to trimming and J lost 5 bases; unmatched junction nucleotides: 1. The CDR3 covers 14 residues. CDR1 and CDR2 (germline): KGHDR, SFDVKD.